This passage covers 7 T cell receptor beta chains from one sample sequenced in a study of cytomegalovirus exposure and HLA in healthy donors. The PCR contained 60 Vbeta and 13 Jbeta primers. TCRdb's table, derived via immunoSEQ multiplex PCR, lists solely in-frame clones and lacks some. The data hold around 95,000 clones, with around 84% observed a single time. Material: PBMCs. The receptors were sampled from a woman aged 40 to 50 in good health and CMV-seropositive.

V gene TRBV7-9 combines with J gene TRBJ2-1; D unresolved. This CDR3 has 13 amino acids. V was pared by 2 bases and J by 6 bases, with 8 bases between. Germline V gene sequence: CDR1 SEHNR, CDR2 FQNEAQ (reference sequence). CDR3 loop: CASSLSTTNEQFF. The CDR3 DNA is TGTGCCAGCAGCTTATCCACTACCAATGAGCAGTTCTTC.

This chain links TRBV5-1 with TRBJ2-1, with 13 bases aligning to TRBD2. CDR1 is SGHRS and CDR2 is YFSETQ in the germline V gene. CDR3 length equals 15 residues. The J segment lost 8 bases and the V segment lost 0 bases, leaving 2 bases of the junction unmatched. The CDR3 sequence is CASSLGLAGGYEQFF. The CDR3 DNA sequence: TGCGCCAGCAGCTTGGGACTAGCGGGAGGTTATGAGCAGTTCTTC. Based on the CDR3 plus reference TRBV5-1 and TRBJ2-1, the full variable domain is KAGVTQTPRYLIKTRGQQVTLSCSPISGHRSVSWYQQTPGQGLQFLFEYFSETQRNKGNFPGRFSGRQFSNSRSEMNVSTLELGDSALYLCASSLGLAGGYEQFFGPGTRLTVL.

In DNA form, the CDR3 reads TGCGCCAGCAGCTCCCGGGACAGGGGTGCAGATACGCAGTATTTT. It is translated as CASSSRDRGADTQYF. The chain uses TRBV4-1 and TRBJ2-3; 10 bases line up with TRBD1. After removal of 5 bases from V and 4 bases from J, the junction contained 6 bases not matched to a gene. Germline V lookup: CDR1 MGHRA, CDR2 YSYEKL. This CDR3 is built from 15 residues.

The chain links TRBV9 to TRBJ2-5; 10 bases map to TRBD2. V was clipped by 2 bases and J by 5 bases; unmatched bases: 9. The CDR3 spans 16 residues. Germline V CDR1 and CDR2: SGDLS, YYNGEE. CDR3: CASSVGLAGVAETQYF. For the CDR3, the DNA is TGTGCCAGCAGCGTTGGCCTAGCGGGAGTGGCGGAGACCCAGTACTTC.

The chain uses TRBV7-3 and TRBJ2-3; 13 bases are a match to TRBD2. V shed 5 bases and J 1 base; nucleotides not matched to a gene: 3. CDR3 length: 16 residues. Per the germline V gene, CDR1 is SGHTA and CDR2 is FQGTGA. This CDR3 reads CASSQGLAGGTDTQYF. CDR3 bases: TGTGCCAGCAGCCAAGGACTAGCGGGAGGCACAGATACGCAGTATTTT.

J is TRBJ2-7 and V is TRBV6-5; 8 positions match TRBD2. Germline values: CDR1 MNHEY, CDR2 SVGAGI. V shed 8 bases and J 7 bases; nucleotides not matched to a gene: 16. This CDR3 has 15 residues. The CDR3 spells CASPRGAGLGIEQYF. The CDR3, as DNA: TGTGCCAGCCCGAGAGGAGCGGGACTAGGGATAGAGCAGTACTTC.

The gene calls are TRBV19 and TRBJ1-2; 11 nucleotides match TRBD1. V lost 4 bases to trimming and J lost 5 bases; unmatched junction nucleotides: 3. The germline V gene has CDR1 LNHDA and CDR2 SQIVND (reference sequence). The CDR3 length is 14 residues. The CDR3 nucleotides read TGTGCCAGTAGTAGGGACAGGGGGAGATATGGCTACACCTTC. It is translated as CASSRDRGRYGYTF.